This passage covers 28 T cell receptor beta chains from one sample sequenced in a study of T cell responses to AZD1222 COVID-19 vaccine. The assay was immunoSEQ multiplex PCR, and TCRdb's table has in-frame clones only and misses some. The data hold approximately 200,000 clones, with approximately 93% observed a single time. Sequencing was performed on peripheral blood, taken 28 days after the second AZD1222 dose. Receptors were obtained from an adult who received the AZD1222 COVID-19 vaccine.

The CDR3 here is CASSPQGYGRETQYF. Written as DNA, the CDR3 is TGTGCCAGCAGCCCCCAGGGGTATGGGAGGGAGACCCAGTACTTC. The rearrangement uses TRBV11-2 and TRBJ2-5; D might be TRBD1 or TRBD2, each matching 6 bases. The CDR3 spans 15 residues. V was clipped by 5 bases and J by 5 bases, with 18 bases between them. Germline CDR1 is SGHAT and CDR2 is FQNNGV.

The rearrangement joins TRBV6-1 to TRBJ1-4, with D possibly TRBD1 on 5 matching bases. V lost 4 bases to trimming and J lost 4 bases, with 16 bases between them. The CDR3 covers 16 residues. Germline assignment: CDR1 MNHNS and CDR2 SASEGT. The CDR3 bases are TGTGCCAGCAGTGGCGGGACGGTACGGATTAATGAAAAACTGTTTTTT. This gives the protein CASSGGTVRINEKLFF.

This sequence joins TRBV7-9 and TRBJ1-4, with D possibly being TRBD1 (5 bases). CDR1 and CDR2 from the germline V gene are SEHNR and FQNEAQ (reference sequence). The CDR3 extends over 15 amino acids. With 2 bases removed from V and 0 bases from J, the gap between germline ends came to 7 bases. CDR3 coding DNA: TGTGCCAGCAGCTTATGGACATCAACTAATGAAAAACTGTTTTTT. This encodes CASSLWTSTNEKLFF.

This sequence joins TRBV5-1 and TRBJ1-1; D may be TRBD1 (6 bases). Germline V gene sequence: CDR1 SGHRS, CDR2 YFSETQ. The CDR3 contains 14 residues. V gave up 4 bases and J gave up 1 base, with 11 bases separating them. Written as DNA, the CDR3 is TGCGCCAGCAGCCCAGGGGCAAAGAACACTGAAGCTTTCTTT. It codes for CASSPGAKNTEAFF. Supplemented by reference TRBV5-1 and TRBJ1-1, the full variable domain reads KAGVTQTPRYLIKTRGQQVTLSCSPISGHRSVSWYQQTPGQGLQFLFEYFSETQRNKGNFPGRFSGRQFSNSRSEMNVSTLELGDSALYLCASSPGAKNTEAFFGQGTRLTVV.

The chain links TRBV10-3 to TRBJ2-6; no clear D gene. Looked up from germline, CDR1 is ENHRY and CDR2 is SYGVKD. CDR3 length: 13 amino acids. Trimming pared 2 bases from V and 3 bases from J, leaving 2 bases between. The CDR3 nucleotides read TGTGCCATCAGTGAGGGTGGGGCCAACGTCCTGACTTTC. Translating it yields CAISEGGANVLTF.

This clone was seen just once. V and J are TRBV28 and TRBJ2-1; D remains ambiguous. Per germline, CDR1 MDHEN and CDR2 SYDVKM. The CDR3 extends over 15 amino acids. Trimming left V 4 bases short and J 0 bases short, with 10 bases between. As DNA, the CDR3 is TGTGCCAGCAGTTCCTGGGGTAGCTCCTACAATGAGCAGTTCTTC. Translating gives CASSSWGSSYNEQFF.

J is TRBJ2-2 and V is TRBV7-3, with unresolved D. Germline CDR1 is SGHTA and CDR2 is FQGTGA. The CDR3 runs 14 residues. V was pared by 5 bases and J by 1 base, with 8 bases between. Written as DNA, the CDR3 is TGTGCCAGCAGCCCAGACTTGAACACCGGGGAGCTGTTTTTT. Its translation: CASSPDLNTGELFF.

J is TRBJ1-4 and V is TRBV5-1; tentative D call: TRBD1 (5 bases). Between the trimmed V and J ends, which lost 0 bases and 6 bases, there was a span of 9 bases. The CDR3 spans 14 residues. CDR1 and CDR2 from the germline V gene are SGHRS and YFSETQ. CDR3 coding DNA: TGCGCCAGCAGCTTGGGACAGAGCGATGAAAAACTGTTTTTT. This encodes CASSLGQSDEKLFF.

The chain recombines TRBV3-1 (or the pseudogene TRBV3-2) with TRBJ1-3; D not certain. Germline V lookup: CDR1 LGHDT, CDR2 YNNKEL (reference sequence). The CDR3 is 17 amino acids. Between the trimmed V and J ends, which lost 4 bases and 4 bases, there was a span of 20 bases. The CDR3 nucleotides read TGTGCCAGCAGCCCCCGGGCATCCCCAGGTTCGGGAAACACCATATATTTT. Encoded protein: CASSPRASPGSGNTIYF.

V and J are TRBV20-1 and TRBJ2-5; D is undetermined. The V gene's germline CDR1 is DFQATT and CDR2 SNEGSKA (reference sequence). The CDR3 is 11 amino acids. The V end was cut by 4 bases, the J end by 7 bases, with 10 bases between. CDR3 DNA sequence: TGCAGTGCTACACGCTCGGGGACCCAGTACTTC. Translating it yields CSATRSGTQYF.

The chain has TRBV7-8 and TRBJ1-1, with a tentative D call TRBD1 (5 bases). The V and J ends lost 3 bases and 2 bases respectively, with 10 bases between them. The CDR3 length is 14 residues. Germline V gene sequence: CDR1 SGHVS, CDR2 FQNEAQ. The CDR3 bases are TGTGCCAGCAGCTTTTCGCAGGGAAACACTGAAGCTTTCTTT. Protein product: CASSFSQGNTEAFF. Variable domain in full (rest from reference TRBV7-8 and TRBJ1-1): GAGVSQSPRYKVAKRGQDVALRCDPISGHVSLFWYQQALGQGPEFLTYFQNEAQLDKSGLPSDRFFAERPEGSVSTLKIQRTQQEDSAVYLCASSFSQGNTEAFFGQGTRLTVV.

The chain is built from TRBV3-1 (or the pseudogene TRBV3-2) and TRBJ1-2; D remains unclear. This CDR3 is built from 13 residues. With 1 base removed from V and 4 bases from J, the gap between germline ends came to 7 bases. Germline CDR1 LGHDT, CDR2 YNNKEL (reference sequence). The CDR3 nucleotides read TGTGCCAGCAGCCAAGTTTCAGCCTATGGCTACACCTTC. It translates to CASSQVSAYGYTF.

The chain joins TRBV6-5 to TRBJ1-1, with 10 bases matching TRBD1. V shed 6 bases, J shed 6 bases, and the junction held 4 bases outside the gene matches. Germline V CDR1 and CDR2: MNHEY, SVGAGI. This CDR3 is built from 13 residues. CDR3 amino acids: CASSQDRGAEAFF. CDR3 nucleotides: TGTGCCAGCAGCCAGGACAGGGGGGCTGAAGCTTTCTTT.

The CDR3 region has the DNA TGCGCCAGCAGCTTGGGTTCCGCAGATCAGCCCCAGCATTTT. It yields the protein CASSLGSADQPQHF. The chain couples TRBV5-1 to TRBJ1-5; D unresolved. Trimming shortened V by 0 bases and J by 5 bases, and 9 bases separated the two germline ends. Germline V gene lookup returns CDR1 SGHRS and CDR2 YFSETQ. The CDR3 is 14 residues long.

The chain carries TRBV7-9 and TRBJ1-4; D uncertain. The CDR3 contains 11 residues. Germline CDR1 SEHNR, CDR2 FQNEAQ (reference sequence). Deletions cut 4 bases from V and 10 bases from J, with 7 bases between. The CDR3 here is CASSSTGKLFF. The CDR3 bases are TGTGCCAGCAGCTCCACGGGAAAACTGTTTTTT.

The chain is built from TRBV4-1 and TRBJ1-5, with D unclear. Between the trimmed V and J ends, which lost 4 bases and 0 bases, there was a span of 25 bases. Germline-derived CDR1 and CDR2 are MGHRA and YSYEKL. This CDR3 region has 20 residues. The CDR3 loop reads CASSRKPQRGSQVSNQPQHF. As DNA, the CDR3 is TGCGCCAGCAGCCGGAAACCCCAGCGAGGCAGCCAAGTTAGCAATCAGCCCCAGCATTTT.

The rearrangement links TRBV4-3 to TRBJ1-1, with 9 bases lining up with TRBD1. Germline V gene lookup returns CDR1 LGHNA and CDR2 YSLEER. J gave up 1 base and V 3 bases, and 6 bases lay outside the gene matches. This CDR3 is 16 amino acids long. The CDR3 sequence is CASSHGTGYPNTEAFF. The CDR3 nucleotides are TGCGCCAGCAGCCATGGGACAGGGTACCCGAACACTGAAGCTTTCTTT.

The rearrangement joins TRBV28 to TRBJ2-7, with TRBD2 identical over 11 bases. The CDR3 length is 16 residues. Germline trimming cut 2 bases from V and 3 bases from J; bases unmatched to any gene: 6. Germline CDR1 MDHEN, CDR2 SYDVKM. DNA of the CDR3: TGTGCCAGCAGTTTAGGTGGGACTAGCGGCCACTACGAGCAGTACTTC. Protein: CASSLGGTSGHYEQYF. The entire variable domain, with the rest obtained from reference TRBV28 and TRBJ2-7, is as follows: DVKVTQSSRYLVKRTGEKVFLECVQDMDHENMFWYRQDPGLGLRLIYFSYDVKMKEKGDIPEGYSVSREKKERFSLILESASTNQTSMYLCASSLGGTSGHYEQYFGPGTRLTVT.

The genes are TRBV12-3 or TRBV12-4 and TRBJ2-1; D gene unclear. The V end was cut by 4 bases, the J end by 12 bases, with 10 bases between. This CDR3 has 11 residues. The CDR3 region has the DNA TGTGCCAGCAGTTCTTGGGATGTGCAGTTCTTC. It is translated as CASSSWDVQFF.

The rearrangement joins TRBV6-1 to TRBJ1-2; D is uncertain. CDR3 size: 13 residues. V was shortened by 1 base and J by 10 bases, with 13 bases between the two germline ends. Germline CDR1 is MNHNS and CDR2 is SASEGT. The chain's CDR3 is CASSEGAGSDYTF. The CDR3 DNA sequence: TGTGCCAGCAGTGAAGGGGCCGGGTCCGACTACACCTTC.

The J gene is TRBJ1-3, the V gene TRBV14; D gene unclear. CDR1 and CDR2 (germline): SGHDN, FVKESK. The ends were cut back, 1 base at V and 8 bases at J, with 6 bases in the middle. This CDR3 comprises 12 residues. CDR3 bases: TGTGCCAGCAGCCAAGGGCCGTACACCATATATTTT. Amino acids: CASSQGPYTIYF.

In DNA, the CDR3 is TGTGCCAGCAGCCAACCGGGACTAGCGGGGGGCAAGAACACCGGGGAGCTGTTTTTT. Encoded protein: CASSQPGLAGGKNTGELFF. The chain joins TRBV3-1 (or the pseudogene TRBV3-2) to TRBJ2-2; 15 nucleotides match TRBD2. This CDR3 has 19 residues. V lost 2 bases and J lost 1; bases outside the gene matches: 5. CDR1 LGHDT and CDR2 YNNKEL come from the germline V gene (reference sequence).

This clone was counted once. One end of the junction varies from germline; a read error may be responsible. The rearrangement uses TRBV4-2 and TRBJ2-3; perhaps TRBD2 as D (6 bases). Germline V gene lookup returns CDR1 LGHNA and CDR2 YNFKEQ. This CDR3 spans 15 amino acids. The DNA of the CDR3 is TGTGCCAGCAGCCAAGTCGTAGCGGATGCAGATCCGCAGTATTTT. Protein sequence: CASSQVVADADPQYF.

The genes are TRBV18 and TRBJ1-2; perhaps TRBD1 as D (5 bases). The CDR3 sequence is 14 residues long. Trimming left V 3 bases short and J 8 bases short, with 16 bases between. Germline V CDR1 and CDR2: KGHSH, LQKENI. The CDR3 reads CASSPKPGTDGYTF. The CDR3 nucleotides are TGTGCCAGCTCACCTAAACCGGGGACGGACGGCTACACCTTC. Based on the CDR3 plus reference TRBV18 and TRBJ1-2, the full variable domain is NAGVMQNPRHLVRRRGQEARLRCSPMKGHSHVYWYRQLPEEGLKFMVYLQKENIIDESGMPKERFSAEFPKEGPSILRIQQVVRGDSAAYFCASSPKPGTDGYTFGSGTRLTVV.

This clone was recorded once. V gene TRBV2 combines with J gene TRBJ2-5; D is uncertain. This CDR3 has 14 amino acids. V gave up 1 base and J gave up 0 bases, with 6 bases separating them. CDR1 SNHLY and CDR2 FYNNEI come from the germline V gene. The CDR3: CASSEDNYQETQYF. The CDR3 DNA follows: TGTGCCAGCAGTGAAGACAACTACCAAGAGACCCAGTACTTC.

This chain's CDR3 is CASSPGGDSGNTIYF. The CDR3, as DNA: TGCGCCAGCTCCCCCGGGGGCGACTCTGGAAACACCATATATTTT. The J gene is TRBJ1-3, the V gene TRBV10-1; possibly TRBD1 for D (6 bases). V was trimmed by 8 bases and J by 0 bases, leaving 14 bases between them. Germline V gives CDR1 WNHNN, CDR2 SYGVQD (reference sequence). CDR3 length equals 15 residues.

The CDR3 DNA reads TGTGCCACCAGCAGAGTCGGGTCAGGAGGGTCCTACGAGCAGTACTTC. Protein: CATSRVGSGGSYEQYF. The V and J genes are TRBV15 and TRBJ2-7; perhaps TRBD2 as D (6 bases). The CDR3 consists of 16 residues. Trimming shortened V by 1 base and J by 1 base, and 14 bases separated the two germline ends. The germline V gene encodes CDR1 LNHNV and CDR2 YYDKDF (reference sequence).

The DNA for the CDR3 is TGTGCCACCAGCAGACTCGAGGTGGGAGGCACAGATACGCAGTATTTT. Residues: CATSRLEVGGTDTQYF. The chain has TRBV15 and TRBJ2-3; tentatively, D is TRBD2 (5 bases). The ends were cut back, 2 bases at V and 1 base at J, with 13 bases in the middle. Germline CDR1 is LNHNV and CDR2 is YYDKDF (reference sequence). The CDR3 runs to 16 residues.